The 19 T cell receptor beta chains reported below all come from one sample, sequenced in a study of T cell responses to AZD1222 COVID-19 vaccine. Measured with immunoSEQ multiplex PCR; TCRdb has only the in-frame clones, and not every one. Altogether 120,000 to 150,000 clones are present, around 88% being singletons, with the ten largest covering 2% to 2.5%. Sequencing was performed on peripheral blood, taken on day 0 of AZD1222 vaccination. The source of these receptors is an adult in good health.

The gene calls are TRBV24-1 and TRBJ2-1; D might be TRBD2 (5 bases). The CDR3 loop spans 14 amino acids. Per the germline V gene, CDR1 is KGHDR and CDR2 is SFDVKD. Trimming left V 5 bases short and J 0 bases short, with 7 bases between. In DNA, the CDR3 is TGTGCCACCAGTGGGGAGAGCTCCTACAATGAGCAGTTCTTC. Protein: CATSGESSYNEQFF.

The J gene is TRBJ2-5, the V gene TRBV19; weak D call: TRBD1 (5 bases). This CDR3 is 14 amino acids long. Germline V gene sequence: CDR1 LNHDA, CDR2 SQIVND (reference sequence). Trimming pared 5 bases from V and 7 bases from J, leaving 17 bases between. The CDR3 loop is CASSPRPATGTQYF. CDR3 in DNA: TGTGCCAGTAGTCCCCGACCCGCAACAGGGACCCAGTACTTC.

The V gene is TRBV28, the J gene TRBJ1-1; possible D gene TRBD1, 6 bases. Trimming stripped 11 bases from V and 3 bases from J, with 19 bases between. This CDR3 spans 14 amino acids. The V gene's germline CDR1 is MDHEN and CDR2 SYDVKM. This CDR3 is CASPGANLDTEAFF. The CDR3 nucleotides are TGTGCCTCGCCAGGGGCCAACCTGGACACTGAAGCTTTCTTT. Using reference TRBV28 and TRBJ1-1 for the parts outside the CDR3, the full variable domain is DVKVTQSSRYLVKRTGEKVFLECVQDMDHENMFWYRQDPGLGLRLIYFSYDVKMKEKGDIPEGYSVSREKKERFSLILESASTNQTSMYLCASPGANLDTEAFFGQGTRLTVV.

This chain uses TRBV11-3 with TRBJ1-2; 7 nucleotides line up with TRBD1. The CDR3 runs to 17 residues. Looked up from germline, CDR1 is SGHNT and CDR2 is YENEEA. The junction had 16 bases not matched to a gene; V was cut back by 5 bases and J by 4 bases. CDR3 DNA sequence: TGTGCCAGCAGCCATGGGGGCCTACGAACAGGGGCCTATGGCTACACCTTC. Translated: CASSHGGLRTGAYGYTF.

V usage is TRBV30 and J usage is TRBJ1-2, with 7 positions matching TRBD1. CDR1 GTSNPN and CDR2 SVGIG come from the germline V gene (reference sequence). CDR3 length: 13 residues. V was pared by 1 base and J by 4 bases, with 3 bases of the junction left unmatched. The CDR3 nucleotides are TGTGCCTGGAGTGGGACAGGAGCCTATGGCTACACCTTC. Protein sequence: CAWSGTGAYGYTF. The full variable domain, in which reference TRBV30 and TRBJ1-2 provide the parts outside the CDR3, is SQTIHQWPATLVQPVGSPLSLECTVEGTSNPNLYWYRQAAGRGLQLLFYSVGIGQISSEVPQNLSASRPQDRQFILSSKKLLLSDSGFYLCAWSGTGAYGYTFGSGTRLTVV.

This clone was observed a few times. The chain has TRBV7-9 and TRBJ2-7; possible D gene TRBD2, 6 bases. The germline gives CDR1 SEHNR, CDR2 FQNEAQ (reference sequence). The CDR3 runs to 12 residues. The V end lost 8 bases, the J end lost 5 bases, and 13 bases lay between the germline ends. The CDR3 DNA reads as TGTGCCAGCCGATCGGGAGAGAACGAGCAGTACTTC. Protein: CASRSGENEQYF.

CDR3 amino acids: CASSQVPGAVEQYF. Here the CDR3 DNA reads TGCGCCAGCAGCCAAGTCCCGGGAGCGGTCGAGCAGTACTTC. This sequence joins TRBV4-1 and TRBJ2-7; maybe TRBD2 (6 bases). The germline V and J ends were trimmed by 1 base and 6 bases, with 13 bases remaining between them. The CDR3 covers 14 residues. The germline gives CDR1 MGHRA, CDR2 YSYEKL.

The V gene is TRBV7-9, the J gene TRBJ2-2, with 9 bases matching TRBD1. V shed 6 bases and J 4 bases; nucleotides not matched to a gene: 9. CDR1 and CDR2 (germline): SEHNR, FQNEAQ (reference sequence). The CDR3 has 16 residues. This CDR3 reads CASRIKQGALTGELFF. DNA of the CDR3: TGTGCCAGCAGAATAAAACAGGGGGCCCTCACCGGGGAGCTGTTTTTT.

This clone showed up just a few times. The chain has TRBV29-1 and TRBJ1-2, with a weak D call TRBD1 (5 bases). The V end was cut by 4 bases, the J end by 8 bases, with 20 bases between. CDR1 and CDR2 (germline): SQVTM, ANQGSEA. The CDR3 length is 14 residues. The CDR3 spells CSVGGGQGLGGYTF. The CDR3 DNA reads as TGCAGCGTTGGAGGTGGGCAGGGCCTTGGGGGCTACACCTTC.

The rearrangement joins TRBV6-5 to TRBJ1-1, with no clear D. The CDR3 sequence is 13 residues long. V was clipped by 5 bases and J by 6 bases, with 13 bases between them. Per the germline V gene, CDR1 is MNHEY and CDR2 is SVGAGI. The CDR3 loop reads CASSTHGSAEAFF. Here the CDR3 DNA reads TGTGCCAGCAGTACGCACGGGAGTGCTGAAGCTTTCTTT.

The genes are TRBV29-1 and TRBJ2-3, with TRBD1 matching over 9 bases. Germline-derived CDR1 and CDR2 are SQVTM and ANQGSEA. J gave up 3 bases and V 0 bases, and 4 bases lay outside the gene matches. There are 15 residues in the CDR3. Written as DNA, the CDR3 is TGCAGCGTTGAAGACCCGGACAGGGGAACAGATACGCAGTATTTT. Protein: CSVEDPDRGTDTQYF.

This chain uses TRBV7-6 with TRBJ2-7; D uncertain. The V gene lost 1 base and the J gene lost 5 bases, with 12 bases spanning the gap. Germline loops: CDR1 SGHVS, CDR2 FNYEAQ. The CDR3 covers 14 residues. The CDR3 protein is CASSLDYMVHEQYF. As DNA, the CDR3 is TGTGCCAGCAGCTTAGACTATATGGTCCACGAGCAGTACTTC.

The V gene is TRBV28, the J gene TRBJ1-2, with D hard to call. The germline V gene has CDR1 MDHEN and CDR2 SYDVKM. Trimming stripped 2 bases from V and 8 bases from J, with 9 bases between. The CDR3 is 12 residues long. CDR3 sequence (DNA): TGTGCCAGCAGTTTACAACACCGAGGCTACACCTTC. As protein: CASSLQHRGYTF.

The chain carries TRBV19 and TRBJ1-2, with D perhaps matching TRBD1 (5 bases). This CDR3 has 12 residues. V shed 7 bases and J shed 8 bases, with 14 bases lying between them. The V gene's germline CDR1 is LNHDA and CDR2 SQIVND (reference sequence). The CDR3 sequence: CASKVQWGGYTF. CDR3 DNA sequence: TGTGCCAGTAAGGTCCAATGGGGCGGCTACACCTTC.

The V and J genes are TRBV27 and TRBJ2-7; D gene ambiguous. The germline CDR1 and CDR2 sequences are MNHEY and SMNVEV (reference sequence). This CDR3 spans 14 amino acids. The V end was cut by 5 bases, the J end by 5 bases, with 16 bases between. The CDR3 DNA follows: TGTGCCAGCAGTCCCACGACCGAGCTGCACGAGCAGTACTTC. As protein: CASSPTTELHEQYF.

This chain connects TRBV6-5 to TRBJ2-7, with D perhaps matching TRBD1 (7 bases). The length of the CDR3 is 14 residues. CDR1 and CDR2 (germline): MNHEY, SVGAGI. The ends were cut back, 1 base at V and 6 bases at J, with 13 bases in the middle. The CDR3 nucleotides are TGTGCCAGCAGTTACTTGAGACAGGGAGGCGAGCAGTACTTC. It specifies CASSYLRQGGEQYF.

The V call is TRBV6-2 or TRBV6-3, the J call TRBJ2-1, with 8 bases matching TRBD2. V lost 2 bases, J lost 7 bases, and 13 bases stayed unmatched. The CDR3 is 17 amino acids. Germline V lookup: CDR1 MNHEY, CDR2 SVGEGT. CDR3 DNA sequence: TGTGCCAGCAGTTACGGGGTGTTCGGGACTAGTGGAAATGAGCAGTTCTTC. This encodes CASSYGVFGTSGNEQFF.

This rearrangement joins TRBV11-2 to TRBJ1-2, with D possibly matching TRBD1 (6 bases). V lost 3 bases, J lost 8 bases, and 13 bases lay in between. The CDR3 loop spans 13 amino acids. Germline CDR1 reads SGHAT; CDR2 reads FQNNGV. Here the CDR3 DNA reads TGTGCCAGCAGCTTGAGAACCGGGGGCGGCTACACCTTC. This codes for CASSLRTGGGYTF.

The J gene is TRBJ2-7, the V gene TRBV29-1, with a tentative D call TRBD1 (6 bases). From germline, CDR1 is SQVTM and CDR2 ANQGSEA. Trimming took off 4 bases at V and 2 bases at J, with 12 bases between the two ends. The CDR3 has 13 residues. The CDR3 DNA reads TGCAGCGTTGCGGGACAACACGCCTACGAGCAGTACTTC. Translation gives CSVAGQHAYEQYF.